The T cell receptor beta chain described here comes from a study of shared clonotypes between healthy human individuals. The overall study: The cohort comprised a couple of women and a few men. Their ages spanned 18 to 49 years.

Points from the study as a whole: What naive subsets generally showed was a larger estimated richness than memory subsets showed.

Concerning this clone itself: Its antigen is unidentified.

Germline assignment: CDR1 KGHSH and CDR2 LQKENI. The CDR3 has 13 amino acids. Trimming pared 1 base from V and 8 bases from J, leaving 11 bases between. Produced via immunoSEQ multiplex PCR; TCRdb's table is partial and in-frame only. The data contain about 2.3 million clones, 80% to 95% of them singletons. The origin of this receptor is a man aged 18-30 years in good health. Some clones in this sample may be carry-over from other donors' samples. The chain combines TRBV18 with TRBJ1-2; possible D gene TRBD1, 6 bases. Source material: naive CD4+ T cells from PBMCs. Documented subset: CD45RA+ positively selected. The chain's CDR3 is CASSPRAGEGYTF. The CDR3 DNA follows: TGTGCCAGCTCACCACGGGCAGGGGAAGGCTACACCTTC.